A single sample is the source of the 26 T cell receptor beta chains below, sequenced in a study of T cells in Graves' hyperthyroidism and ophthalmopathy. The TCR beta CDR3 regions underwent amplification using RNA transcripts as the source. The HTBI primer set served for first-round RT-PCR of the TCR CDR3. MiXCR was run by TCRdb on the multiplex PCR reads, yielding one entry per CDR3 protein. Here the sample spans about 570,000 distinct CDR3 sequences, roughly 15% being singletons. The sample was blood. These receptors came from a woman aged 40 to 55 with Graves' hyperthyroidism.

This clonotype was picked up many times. The DNA for the CDR3 is TGTGCCAGCAGCGAGGGGACAGCAGATTACTATGGCTACACCTTC. It codes for CASSEGTADYYGYTF. The rearrangement joins TRBV9 to TRBJ1-2, with TRBD1 identical over 7 bases. This CDR3 is built from 15 residues. Germline CDR1 reads SGDLS; CDR2 reads YYNGEE. The trim removed 3 bases at V and 3 bases at J, leaving 8 bases unmatched.

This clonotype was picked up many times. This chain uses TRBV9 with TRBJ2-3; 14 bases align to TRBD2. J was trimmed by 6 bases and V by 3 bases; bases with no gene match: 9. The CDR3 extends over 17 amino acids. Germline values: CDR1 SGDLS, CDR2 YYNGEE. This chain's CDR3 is CASSEGLAGAGEDTQYF. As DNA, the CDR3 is TGTGCCAGCAGCGAGGGACTAGCGGGGGCTGGCGAGGATACGCAGTATTTT.

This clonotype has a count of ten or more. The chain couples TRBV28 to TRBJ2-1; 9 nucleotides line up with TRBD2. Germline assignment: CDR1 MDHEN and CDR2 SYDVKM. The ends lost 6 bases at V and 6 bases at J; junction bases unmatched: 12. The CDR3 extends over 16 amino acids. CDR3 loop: CASSPSTSGGVNEQFF. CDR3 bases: TGTGCCAGCAGCCCTTCGACTAGCGGAGGGGTCAATGAGCAGTTCTTC.

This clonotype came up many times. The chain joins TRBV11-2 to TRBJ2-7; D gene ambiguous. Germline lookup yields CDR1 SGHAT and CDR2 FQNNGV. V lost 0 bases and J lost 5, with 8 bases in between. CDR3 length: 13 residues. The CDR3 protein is CASSLDFGDEQYF. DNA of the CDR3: TGTGCCAGCAGCTTAGACTTTGGAGACGAGCAGTACTTC.

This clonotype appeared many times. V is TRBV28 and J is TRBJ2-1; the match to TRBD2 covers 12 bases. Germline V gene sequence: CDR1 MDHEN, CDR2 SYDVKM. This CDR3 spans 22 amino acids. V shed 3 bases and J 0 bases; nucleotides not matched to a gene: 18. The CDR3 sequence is CASSLPSGRADEGGGSYNEQFF. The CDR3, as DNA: TGTGCCAGCAGTTTGCCTAGCGGGAGGGCCGATGAAGGAGGTGGCTCCTACAATGAGCAGTTCTTC.

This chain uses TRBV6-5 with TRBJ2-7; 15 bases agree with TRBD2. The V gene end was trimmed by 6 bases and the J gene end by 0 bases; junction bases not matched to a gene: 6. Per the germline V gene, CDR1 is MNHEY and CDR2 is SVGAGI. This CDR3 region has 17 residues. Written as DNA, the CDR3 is TGTGCCAGCAGCGGGACTAGCGGGGGGAAGACCTCCTACGAGCAGTACTTC. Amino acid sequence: CASSGTSGGKTSYEQYF.

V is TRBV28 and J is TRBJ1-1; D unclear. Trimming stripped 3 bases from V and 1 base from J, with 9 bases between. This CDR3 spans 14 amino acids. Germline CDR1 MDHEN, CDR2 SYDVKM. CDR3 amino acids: CASSFKQRNTEAFF. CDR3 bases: TGTGCCAGCAGTTTTAAACAGAGGAACACTGAAGCTTTCTTT.

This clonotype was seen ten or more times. This CDR3 is CSARNRRKTNTGELFF. The CDR3 DNA is TGCAGTGCTAGAAACAGACGAAAGACGAACACCGGGGAGCTGTTTTTT. This chain links TRBV20-1 with TRBJ2-2; no clear D gene. Trimming cost V 2 bases and J 0 bases, with 13 bases left between them. Germline V gene sequence: CDR1 DFQATT, CDR2 SNEGSKA (reference sequence). The CDR3 has 16 amino acids.

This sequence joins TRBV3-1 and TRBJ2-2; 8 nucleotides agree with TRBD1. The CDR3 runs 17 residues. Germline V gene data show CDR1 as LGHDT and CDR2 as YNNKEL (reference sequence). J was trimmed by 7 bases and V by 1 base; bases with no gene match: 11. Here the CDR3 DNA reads TGTGCCAGCAGCCAAGTTGACGGACAGGGTATGAGCGGGGAGCTGTTTTTT. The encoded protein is CASSQVDGQGMSGELFF.

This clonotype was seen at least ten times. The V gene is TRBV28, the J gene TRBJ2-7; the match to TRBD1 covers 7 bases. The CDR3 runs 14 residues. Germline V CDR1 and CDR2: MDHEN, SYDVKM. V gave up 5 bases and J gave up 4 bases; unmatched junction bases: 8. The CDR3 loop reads CASSPTGIWYEQYF. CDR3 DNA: TGTGCCAGCAGTCCGACAGGGATTTGGTACGAGCAGTACTTC. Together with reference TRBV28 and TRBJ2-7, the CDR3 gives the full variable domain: DVKVTQSSRYLVKRTGEKVFLECVQDMDHENMFWYRQDPGLGLRLIYFSYDVKMKEKGDIPEGYSVSREKKERFSLILESASTNQTSMYLCASSPTGIWYEQYFGPGTRLTVT.

The CDR3 DNA reads TGTGCCAGCAGCCATCAGGGGTCCCCCTACGAGCAGTACTTC. It specifies CASSHQGSPYEQYF. The rearrangement links TRBV7-8 to TRBJ2-7, with D possibly being TRBD1 (6 bases). Germline V gives CDR1 SGHVS, CDR2 FQNEAQ. Trimming took off 5 bases at V and 2 bases at J, with 13 bases between the two ends. This CDR3 is 14 amino acids long.

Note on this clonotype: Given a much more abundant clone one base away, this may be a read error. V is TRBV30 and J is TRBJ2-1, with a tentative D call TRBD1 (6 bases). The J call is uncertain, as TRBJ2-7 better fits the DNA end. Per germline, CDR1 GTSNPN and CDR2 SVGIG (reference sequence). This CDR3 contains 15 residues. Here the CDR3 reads CAWSVGQSSYNEQYF. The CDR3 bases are TGTGCCTGGAGTGTGGGACAAAGCTCCTACAATGAGCAGTACTTC.

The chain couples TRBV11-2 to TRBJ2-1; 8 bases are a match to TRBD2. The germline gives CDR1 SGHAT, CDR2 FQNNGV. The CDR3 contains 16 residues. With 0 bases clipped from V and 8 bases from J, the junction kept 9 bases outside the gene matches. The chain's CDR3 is CASSLEPGGPSYEQFF. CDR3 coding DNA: TGTGCCAGCAGCTTAGAACCGGGAGGGCCAAGCTATGAGCAGTTCTTC.

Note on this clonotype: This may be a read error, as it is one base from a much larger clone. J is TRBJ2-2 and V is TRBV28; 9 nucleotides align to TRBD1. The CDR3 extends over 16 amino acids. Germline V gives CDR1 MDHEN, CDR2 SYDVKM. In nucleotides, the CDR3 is TGTGTCAGCAGTTGGGAACAGGGGGCGAGCACCGGGGAGCTGTTTTTT. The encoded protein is CVSSWEQGASTGELFF.

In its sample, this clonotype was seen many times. The CDR3 loop reads CASSIWTGDPSYEQYF. The DNA of the CDR3 is TGTGCCAGCAGCATTTGGACAGGGGACCCCTCCTACGAGCAGTACTTC. The gene calls are TRBV2 and TRBJ2-7, with 9 bases matching TRBD1. Germline values: CDR1 SNHLY, CDR2 FYNNEI. CDR3 size: 16 residues. Trimming cost V 6 bases and J 0 bases; bases outside gene matches: 9.

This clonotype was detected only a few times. The CDR3 DNA is TGTGCCAGCAGCGAAGGCAATTCAGAGGTGGGTGAGCAGTTCTTC. Residues: CASSEGNSEVGEQFF. The chain is built from TRBV9 and TRBJ2-1; D gene unclear. The CDR3 consists of 15 residues. Trimming took 3 bases from V and 9 from J, leaving 19 bases between them. The germline CDR1 and CDR2 sequences are SGDLS and YYNGEE.

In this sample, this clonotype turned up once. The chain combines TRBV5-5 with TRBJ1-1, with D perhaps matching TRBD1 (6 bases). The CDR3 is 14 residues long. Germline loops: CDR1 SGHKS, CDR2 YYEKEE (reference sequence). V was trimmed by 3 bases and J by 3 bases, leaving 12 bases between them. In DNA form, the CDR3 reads TGTGCCAGCAGCTGGGGGGGCCAGGACACTGAAGCTTTCTTT. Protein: CASSWGGQDTEAFF.

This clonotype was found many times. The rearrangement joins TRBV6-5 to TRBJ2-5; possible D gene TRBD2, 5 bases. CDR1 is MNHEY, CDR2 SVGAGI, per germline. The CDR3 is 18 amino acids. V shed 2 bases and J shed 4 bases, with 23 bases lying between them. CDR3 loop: CASSYNPFVGARRETQYF. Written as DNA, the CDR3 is TGTGCCAGCAGTTACAATCCCTTTGTGGGAGCGAGGCGAGAGACCCAGTACTTC.

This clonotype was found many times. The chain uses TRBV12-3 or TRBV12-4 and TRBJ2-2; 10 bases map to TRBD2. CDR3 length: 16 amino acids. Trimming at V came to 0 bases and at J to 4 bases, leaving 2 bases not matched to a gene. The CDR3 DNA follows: TGTGCCAGCAGTTTAGCGCTAGCGGGAGTCACCGGGGAGCTGTTTTTT. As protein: CASSLALAGVTGELFF.

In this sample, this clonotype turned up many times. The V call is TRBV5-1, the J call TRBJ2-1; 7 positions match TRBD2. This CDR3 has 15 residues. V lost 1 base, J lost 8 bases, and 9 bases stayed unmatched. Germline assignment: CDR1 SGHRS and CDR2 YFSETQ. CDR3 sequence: CASSLYFAGEDEQFF. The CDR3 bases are TGCGCCAGCAGCTTGTATTTTGCGGGAGAAGATGAGCAGTTCTTC.

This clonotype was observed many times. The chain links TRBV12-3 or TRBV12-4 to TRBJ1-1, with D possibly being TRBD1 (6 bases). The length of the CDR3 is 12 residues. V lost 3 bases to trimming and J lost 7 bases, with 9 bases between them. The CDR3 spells CASSFGQIEAFF. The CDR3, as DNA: TGTGCCAGCAGTTTTGGACAGATTGAAGCTTTCTTT.

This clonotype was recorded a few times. In nucleotides, the CDR3 is TGCAGTGCTAGAGAAGCCCGGGGGTCTCACACCGGGGAGCTGTTTTTT. Translation: CSAREARGSHTGELFF. This chain uses TRBV20-1 with TRBJ2-2, with D perhaps matching TRBD2 (6 bases). The CDR3 is 16 amino acids. Trimming shortened V by 0 bases and J by 3 bases, and 14 bases separated the two germline ends. Looked up from germline, CDR1 is DFQATT and CDR2 is SNEGSKA (reference sequence).

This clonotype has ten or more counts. In nucleotides, the CDR3 is TGCGCCAGCAGCTTGGGAAAGCTCGGATTAGGCACAATAACAGATACGCAGTATTTT. Amino acid sequence: CASSLGKLGLGTITDTQYF. This sequence joins TRBV5-1 and TRBJ2-3; no reliable D call. This CDR3 contains 19 residues. Germline V gives CDR1 SGHRS, CDR2 YFSETQ. Trimming removed 0 bases from V and 3 bases from J, with 23 bases in between.

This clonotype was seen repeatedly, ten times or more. The CDR3 nucleotides read TGTGCCAGCAGCCAAGACAGTAACATTCAGTACTTC. The encoded protein is CASSQDSNIQYF. The chain couples TRBV3-1 to TRBJ2-4; no clear D gene. Germline lookup yields CDR1 LGHDT and CDR2 YNNKEL (reference sequence). The V end was cut by 0 bases, the J end by 7 bases, with 4 bases between. The length of the CDR3 is 12 residues.

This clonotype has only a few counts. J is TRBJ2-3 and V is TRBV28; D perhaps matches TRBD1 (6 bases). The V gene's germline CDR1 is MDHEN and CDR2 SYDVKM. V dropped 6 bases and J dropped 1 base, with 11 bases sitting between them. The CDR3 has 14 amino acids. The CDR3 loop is CASRSGTRTDTQYF. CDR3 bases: TGTGCCAGCAGATCCGGGACACGCACAGATACGCAGTATTTT.

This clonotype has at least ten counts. In DNA form, the CDR3 reads TGCGCCAGCAGCCAACAAGCAGGACAGGGGATAGATACGCAGTATTTT. Its protein is CASSQQAGQGIDTQYF. V and J are TRBV5-1 and TRBJ2-3, with 9 bases lining up with TRBD1. With V trimmed by 4 bases and J by 5 bases, 11 bases remained unmatched. The CDR3 is 16 residues long. Germline assignment: CDR1 SGHRS and CDR2 YFSETQ.